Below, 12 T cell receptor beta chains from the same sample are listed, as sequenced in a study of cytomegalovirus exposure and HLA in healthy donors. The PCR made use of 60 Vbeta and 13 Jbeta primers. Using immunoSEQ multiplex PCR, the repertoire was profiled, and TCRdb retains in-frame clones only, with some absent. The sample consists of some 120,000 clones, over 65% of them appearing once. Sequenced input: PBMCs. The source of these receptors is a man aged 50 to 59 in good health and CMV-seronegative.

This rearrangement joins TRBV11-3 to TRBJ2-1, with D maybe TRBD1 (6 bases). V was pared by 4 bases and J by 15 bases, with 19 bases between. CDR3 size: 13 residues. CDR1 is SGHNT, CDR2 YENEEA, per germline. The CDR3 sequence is CASSSYTGTRLFF. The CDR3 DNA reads TGTGCCAGCAGCTCTTATACCGGGACAAGGCTGTTCTTC.

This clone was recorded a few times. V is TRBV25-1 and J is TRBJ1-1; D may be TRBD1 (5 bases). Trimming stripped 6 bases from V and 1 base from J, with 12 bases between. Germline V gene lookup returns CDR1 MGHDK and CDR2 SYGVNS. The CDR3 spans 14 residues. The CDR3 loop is CASRAVGRNTEAFF. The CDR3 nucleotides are TGTGCCAGCAGAGCCGTGGGGCGGAACACTGAAGCTTTCTTT.

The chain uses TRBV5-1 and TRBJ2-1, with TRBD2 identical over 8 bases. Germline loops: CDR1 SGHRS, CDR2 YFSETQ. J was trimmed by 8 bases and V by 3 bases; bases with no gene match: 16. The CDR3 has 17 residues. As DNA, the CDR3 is TGCGCCAGCAGCTCGGGAGCGGGAGAAATCCGGGCCGATGAGCAGTTCTTC. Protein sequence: CASSSGAGEIRADEQFF.

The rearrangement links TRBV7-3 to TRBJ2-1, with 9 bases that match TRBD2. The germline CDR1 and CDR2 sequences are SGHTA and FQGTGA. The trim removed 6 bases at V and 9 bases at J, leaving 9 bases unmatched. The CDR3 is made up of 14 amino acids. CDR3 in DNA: TGTGCCAGCAGTGAGGCGGGAGGGCCGGGTGAGCAGTTCTTC. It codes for CASSEAGGPGEQFF.

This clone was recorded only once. CDR3: CASSSTGPGYGYTF. In nucleotides, the CDR3 is TGTGCCAGCAGCTCAACAGGACCCGGTTATGGCTACACCTTC. This chain joins TRBV7-2 and TRBJ1-2, with a possible D match to TRBD1 (5 bases). Germline V gives CDR1 SGHTA, CDR2 FQGNSA. V shed 4 bases and J shed 5 bases, with 14 bases lying between them. The CDR3 covers 14 residues. The full variable domain, with the rest looked up from reference TRBV7-2 and TRBJ1-2, is GAGVSQSPSNKVTEKGKDVELRCDPISGHTALYWYRQSLGQGLEFLIYFQGNSAPDKSGLPSDRFSAERTGGSVSTLTIQRTQQEDSAVYLCASSSTGPGYGYTFGSGTRLTVV.

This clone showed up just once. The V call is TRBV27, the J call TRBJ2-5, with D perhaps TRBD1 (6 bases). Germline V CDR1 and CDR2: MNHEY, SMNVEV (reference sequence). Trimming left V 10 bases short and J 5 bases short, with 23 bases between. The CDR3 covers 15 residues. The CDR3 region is CANLLRTANMETQYF. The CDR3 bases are TGTGCCAACTTACTACGGACAGCTAACATGGAGACCCAGTACTTC.

CDR3 residues: CASSVGTSGNTDTQYF. CDR3 bases: TGTGCCAGCAGCGTAGGGACTAGCGGGAACACAGATACGCAGTATTTT. This chain links TRBV9 with TRBJ2-3, with 12 bases lining up with TRBD2. There are 16 residues in the CDR3. V shed 0 bases, J shed 2 bases, and the junction held 1 base outside the gene matches. CDR1 is SGDLS and CDR2 is YYNGEE in the germline V gene. The whole variable domain, remainder taken from reference TRBV9 and TRBJ2-3, is DSGVTQTPKHLITATGQRVTLRCSPRSGDLSVYWYQQSLDQGLQFLIQYYNGEERAKGNILERFSAQQFPDLHSELNLSSLELGDSALYFCASSVGTSGNTDTQYFGPGTRLTVL.

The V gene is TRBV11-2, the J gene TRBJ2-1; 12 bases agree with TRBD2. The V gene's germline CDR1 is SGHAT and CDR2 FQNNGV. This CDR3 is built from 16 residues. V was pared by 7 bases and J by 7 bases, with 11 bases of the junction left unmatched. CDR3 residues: CASTLGGLAGINEQFF. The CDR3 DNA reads TGTGCCAGCACCCTTGGAGGACTAGCGGGAATTAATGAGCAGTTCTTC.

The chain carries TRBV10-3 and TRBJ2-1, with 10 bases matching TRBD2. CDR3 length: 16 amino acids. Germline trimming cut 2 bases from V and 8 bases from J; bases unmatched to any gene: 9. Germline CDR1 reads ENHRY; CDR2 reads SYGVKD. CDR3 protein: CAISERGTSVYDEQFF. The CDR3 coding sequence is TGTGCCATCAGTGAGAGGGGGACTAGCGTATACGATGAGCAGTTCTTC.

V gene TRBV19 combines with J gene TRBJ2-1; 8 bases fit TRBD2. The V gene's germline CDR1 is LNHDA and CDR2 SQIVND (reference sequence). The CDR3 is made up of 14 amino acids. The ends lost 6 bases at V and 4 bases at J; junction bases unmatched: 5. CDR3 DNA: TGTGCCAGTAGACTAGCGGCCATTTACAATGAGCAGTTCTTC. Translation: CASRLAAIYNEQFF. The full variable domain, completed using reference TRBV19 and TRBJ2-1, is DGGITQSPKYLFRKEGQNVTLSCEQNLNHDAMYWYRQDPGQGLRLIYYSQIVNDFQKGDIAEGYSVSREKKESFPLTVTSAQKNPTAFYLCASRLAAIYNEQFFGPGTRLTVL.

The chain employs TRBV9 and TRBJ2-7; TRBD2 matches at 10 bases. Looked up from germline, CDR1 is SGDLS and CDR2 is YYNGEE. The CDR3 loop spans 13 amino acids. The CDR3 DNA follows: TGTGCCAGCAGCGGATGTCTAGCGGGAGCCGGCAGTGTT. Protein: CASSGCLAGAGSV.

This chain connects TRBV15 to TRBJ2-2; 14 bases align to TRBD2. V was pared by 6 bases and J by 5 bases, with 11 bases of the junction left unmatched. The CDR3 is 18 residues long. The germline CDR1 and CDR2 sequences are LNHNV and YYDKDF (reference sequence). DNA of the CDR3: TGTGCCACCAGGGATCCGGGACTAGCGGGAGTGCGGACCGGGGAGCTGTTTTTT. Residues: CATRDPGLAGVRTGELFF.